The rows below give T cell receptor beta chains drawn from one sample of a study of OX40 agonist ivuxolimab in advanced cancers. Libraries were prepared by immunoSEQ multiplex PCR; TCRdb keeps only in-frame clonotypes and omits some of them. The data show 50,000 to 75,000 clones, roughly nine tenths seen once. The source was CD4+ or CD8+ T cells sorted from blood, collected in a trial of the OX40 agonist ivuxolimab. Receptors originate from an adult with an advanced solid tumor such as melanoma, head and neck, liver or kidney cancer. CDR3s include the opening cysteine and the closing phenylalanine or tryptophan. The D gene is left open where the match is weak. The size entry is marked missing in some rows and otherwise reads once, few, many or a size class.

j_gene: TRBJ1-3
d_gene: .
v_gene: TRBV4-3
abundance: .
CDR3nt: TGCGCCAGCAGCCAAGCAGGTAGTTCTCGAAACACCATATATTTT
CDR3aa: CASSQAGSSRNTIYF

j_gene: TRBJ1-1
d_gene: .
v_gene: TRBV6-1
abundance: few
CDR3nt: TGTGCCAGCAGGGAAGGGGGGGGGTACACTGAAGCTTTCTTT
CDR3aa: CASREGGGYTEAFF

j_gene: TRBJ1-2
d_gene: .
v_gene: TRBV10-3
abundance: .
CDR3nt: TGTGCCATCAGTGAGTCGAGTCGAGGGGGGCCAGCTAACTATGGCTACACCTTC
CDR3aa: CAISESSRGGPANYGYTF

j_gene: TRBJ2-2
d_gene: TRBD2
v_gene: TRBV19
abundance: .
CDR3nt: TGTGCCAGTAGTATCGGGACTAGCGGGGGGCGGAACACCGGGGAGCTGTTTTTT
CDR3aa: CASSIGTSGGRNTGELFF

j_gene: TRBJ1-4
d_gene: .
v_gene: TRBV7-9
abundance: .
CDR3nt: TGTGCCAGCAGCTTAGCAACCCAGGGGAGGAATGAAAAACTGTTTTTT
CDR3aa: CASSLATQGRNEKLFF

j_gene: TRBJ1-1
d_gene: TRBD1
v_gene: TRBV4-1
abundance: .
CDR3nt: TGCGCCAGCAGCCAAGATAGTACAGGGGTTCATACTGAAGCTTTCTTT
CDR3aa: CASSQDSTGVHTEAFF

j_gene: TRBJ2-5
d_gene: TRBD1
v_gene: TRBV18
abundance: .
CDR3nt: TGTGCCAGCTCACCGCGACAGGGGGAAGAGACCCAGTACTTC
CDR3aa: CASSPRQGEETQYF

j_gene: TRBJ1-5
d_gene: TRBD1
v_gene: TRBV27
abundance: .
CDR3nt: TGTGCCAGCAGTCCTAGACAGGGGGGCGGGAGTCAACCCCAGCATTTT
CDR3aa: CASSPRQGGGSQPQHF

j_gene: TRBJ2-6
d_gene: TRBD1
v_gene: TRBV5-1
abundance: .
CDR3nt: TGCGCCAGCAGGACCGGGACAGGCGCCTCTGGGGCCAACGTCCTGACTTTC
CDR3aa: CASRTGTGASGANVLTF

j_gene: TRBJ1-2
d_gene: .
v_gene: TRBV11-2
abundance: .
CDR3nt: TGTGCCAGCAGCTCCCAAATACAGAACTATGGCTACACCTTC
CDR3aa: CASSSQIQNYGYTF

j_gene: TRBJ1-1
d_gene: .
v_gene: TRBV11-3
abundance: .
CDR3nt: TGTGCCAGCAGCTTAATGGCGGAAACTGAAGCTTTCTTT
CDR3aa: CASSLMAETEAFF

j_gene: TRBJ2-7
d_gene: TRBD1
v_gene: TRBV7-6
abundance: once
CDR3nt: TGTGCCAGCAGCTTTTACCAGGGGGCGGGTGAGCAGTACTTC
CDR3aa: CASSFYQGAGEQYF